This T cell receptor beta chain was recorded in a study of blood T cell repertoires in COVID-19. Study information: Material from acute and convalescent COVID-19 was sourced from the United States, Italy and Spain.

The repertoire was sequenced with immunoSEQ multiplex PCR; TCRdb's copy has only in-frame clones and lacks some. The data contain about 210,000 clones, roughly 87% of them seen just once; the ten biggest clones take up about 7.8%. The CDR3 runs to 10 residues. The germline V gene has CDR1 SGHTA and CDR2 FQGNSA. V lost 10 bases to trimming and J lost 4 bases, with 8 bases between them. This receptor was identified in a woman between 55 and 75 years old with COVID-19, enrolled during active disease. The J gene is TRBJ2-7, the V gene TRBV7-2; D perhaps matches TRBD2 (5 bases). Sequenced material: peripheral blood. The CDR3 sequence is CAIGDYEQYF. The DNA for the CDR3 is TGTGCCATCGGGGATTACGAGCAGTACTTC.